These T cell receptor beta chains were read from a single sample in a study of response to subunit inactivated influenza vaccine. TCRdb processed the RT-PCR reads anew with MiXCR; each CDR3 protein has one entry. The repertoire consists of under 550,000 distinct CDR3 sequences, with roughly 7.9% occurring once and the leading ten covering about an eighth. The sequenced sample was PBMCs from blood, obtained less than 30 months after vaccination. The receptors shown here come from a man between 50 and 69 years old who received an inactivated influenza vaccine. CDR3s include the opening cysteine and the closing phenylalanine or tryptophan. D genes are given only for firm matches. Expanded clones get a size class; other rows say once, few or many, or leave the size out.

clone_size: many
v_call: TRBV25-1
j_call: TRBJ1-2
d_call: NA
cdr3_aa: CASSPGLYGYTF
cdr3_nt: TGTGCCAGCAGTCCGGGCCTTTATGGCTACACCTTC

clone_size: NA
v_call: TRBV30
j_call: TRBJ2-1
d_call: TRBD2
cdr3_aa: CAWRGLAGTYNEQFF
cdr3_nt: TGTGCCTGGAGGGGACTAGCGGGGACCTACAATGAGCAGTTCTTC

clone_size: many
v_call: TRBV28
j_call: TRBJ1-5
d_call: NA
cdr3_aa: CASSFLGAQTQHF
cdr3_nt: TGTGCCAGCAGTTTCCTGGGGGCTCAGACCCAGCATTTT

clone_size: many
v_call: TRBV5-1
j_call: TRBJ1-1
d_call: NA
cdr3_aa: CASSLGTGANTEAFF
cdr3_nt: TGCGCCAGCAGCTTGGGGACCGGGGCGAACACTGAAGCTTTCTTT

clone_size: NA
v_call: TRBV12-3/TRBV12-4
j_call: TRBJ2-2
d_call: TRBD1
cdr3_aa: CASRYRQGKINAGELFF
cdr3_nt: TGTGCCAGCAGGTACCGACAGGGGAAAATAAATGCCGGGGAGCTGTTTTTT

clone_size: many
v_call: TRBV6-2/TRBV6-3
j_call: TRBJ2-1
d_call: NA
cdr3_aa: CASSYGAGQFSEQFF
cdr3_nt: TGTGCCAGCAGTTACGGGGCGGGACAGTTCAGCGAGCAGTTCTTC

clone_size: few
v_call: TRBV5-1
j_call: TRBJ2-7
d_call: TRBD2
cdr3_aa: CASKALGTSSYEQYF
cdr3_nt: TGCGCCAGCAAAGCTTTAGGGACTAGCAGCTACGAGCAGTACTTC

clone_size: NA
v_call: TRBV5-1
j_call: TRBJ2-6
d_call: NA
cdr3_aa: CASSLLGPGANVLTF
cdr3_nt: TGCGCCAGCAGCTTGTTGGGCCCCGGGGCCAACGTCCTGACTTTC

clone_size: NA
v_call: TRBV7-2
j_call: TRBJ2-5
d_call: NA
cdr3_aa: CASSSGTLYQETQYF
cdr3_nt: TGTGCCAGCAGCTCCGGGACACTGTACCAAGAGACCCAGTACTTC

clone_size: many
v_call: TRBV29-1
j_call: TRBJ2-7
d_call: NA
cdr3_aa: CSATTGSYEQYF
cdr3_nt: TGCAGCGCCACCACCGGCTCCTACGAGCAGTACTTC

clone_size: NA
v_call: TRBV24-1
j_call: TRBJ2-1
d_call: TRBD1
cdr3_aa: CATSDPGTGDLGEQFF
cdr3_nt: TGTGCCACCAGTGATCCCGGGACAGGGGATCTGGGCGAGCAGTTCTTC

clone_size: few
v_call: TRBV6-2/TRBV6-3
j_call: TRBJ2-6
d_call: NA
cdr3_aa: CASSYSKLERPHSGANVLTF
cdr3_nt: TGTGCCAGCAGTTACTCGAAATTGGAACGGCCGCACTCTGGGGCCAACGTCCTGACTTTC

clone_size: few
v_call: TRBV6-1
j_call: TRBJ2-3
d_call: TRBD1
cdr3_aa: CASSARTGGTDTQYF
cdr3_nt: TGTGCCAGCAGTGCTCGGACAGGGGGCACAGATACGCAGTATTTT

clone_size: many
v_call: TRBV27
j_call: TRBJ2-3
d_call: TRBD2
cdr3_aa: CASSTSGGAPDTQYF
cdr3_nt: TGTGCCAGCAGTACTAGCGGGGGGGCCCCAGATACGCAGTATTTT

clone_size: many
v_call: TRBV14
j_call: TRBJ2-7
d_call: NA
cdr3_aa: CASSSLRDEQYF
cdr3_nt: TGTGCCAGCAGCTCGCTTAGGGACGAGCAGTACTTC

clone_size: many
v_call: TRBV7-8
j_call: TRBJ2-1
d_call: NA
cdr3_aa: CASSLDGGGFDEQFF
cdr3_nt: TGTGCCAGCAGCTTAGATGGGGGCGGGTTCGATGAGCAGTTCTTC

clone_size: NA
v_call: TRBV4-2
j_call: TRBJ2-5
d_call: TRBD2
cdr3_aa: CASSQVEGLAGLQETQYF
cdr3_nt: TGTGCCAGCAGCCAAGTCGAGGGACTAGCGGGCCTACAAGAGACCCAGTACTTC

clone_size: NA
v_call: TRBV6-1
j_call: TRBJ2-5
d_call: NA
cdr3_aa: CASSQTYQETQYF
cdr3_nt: TGTGCCAGCAGTCAGACCTACCAAGAGACCCAGTACTTC

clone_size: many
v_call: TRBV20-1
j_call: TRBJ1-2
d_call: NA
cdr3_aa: CSARGVGGYGYTF
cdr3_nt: TGCAGTGCTAGAGGCGTGGGAGGCTATGGCTACACCTTC

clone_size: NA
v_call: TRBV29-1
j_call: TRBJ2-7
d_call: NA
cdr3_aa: CSVGDYEQYF
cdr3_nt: TGCAGCGTTGGCGACTACGAGCAGTACTTC

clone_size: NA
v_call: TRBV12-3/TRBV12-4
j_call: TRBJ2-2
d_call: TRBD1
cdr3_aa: CASSPSDRGSFPGELFF
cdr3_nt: TGTGCCAGCAGCCCCTCTGACAGGGGGTCCTTCCCCGGGGAGCTGTTTTTT

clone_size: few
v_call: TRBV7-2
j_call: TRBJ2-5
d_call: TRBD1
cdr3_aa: CASSLGGQGMETQYF
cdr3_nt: TGTGCCAGCAGCTTAGGTGGACAGGGTATGGAGACCCAGTACTTC

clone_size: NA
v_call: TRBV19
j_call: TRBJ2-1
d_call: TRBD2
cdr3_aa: CASSFGTSDHNEQFF
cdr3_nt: TGTGCCAGTAGTTTCGGGACTAGCGATCACAATGAGCAGTTCTTC

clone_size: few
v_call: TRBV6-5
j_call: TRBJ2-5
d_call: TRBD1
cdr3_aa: CASSSGQGDQETQYF
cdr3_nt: TGTGCCAGCAGTTCCGGACAGGGGGACCAAGAGACCCAGTACTTC

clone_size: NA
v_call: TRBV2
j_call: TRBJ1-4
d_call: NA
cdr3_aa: CASSDNLRNNEKLFF
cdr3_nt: TGTGCCAGCAGTGATAACCTACGGAATAATGAAAAACTGTTTTTT

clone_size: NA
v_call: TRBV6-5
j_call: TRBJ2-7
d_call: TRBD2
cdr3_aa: CASSSPASGNYEQYF
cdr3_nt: TGTGCCAGCAGTTCTCCAGCTAGCGGCAACTACGAGCAGTACTTC

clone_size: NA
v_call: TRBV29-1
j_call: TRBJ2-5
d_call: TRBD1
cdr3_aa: CSVGQGGLETQYF
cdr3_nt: TGCAGCGTCGGACAGGGGGGGTTGGAGACCCAGTACTTC

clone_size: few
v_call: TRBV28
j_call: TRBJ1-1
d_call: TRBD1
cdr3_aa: CATAGQSIGRGFF
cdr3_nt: TGTGCCACCGCGGGACAGTCTATTGGAAGGGGTTTCTTT

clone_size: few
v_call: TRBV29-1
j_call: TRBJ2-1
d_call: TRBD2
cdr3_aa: CSVEASGTRPFNEQFF
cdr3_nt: TGCAGCGTTGAAGCCTCCGGGACTAGGCCGTTCAATGAGCAGTTCTTC

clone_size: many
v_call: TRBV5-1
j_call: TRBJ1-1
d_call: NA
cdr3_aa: CASSLIEGTEAFF
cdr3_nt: TGCGCCAGCAGCTTGATCGAGGGCACTGAAGCTTTCTTT

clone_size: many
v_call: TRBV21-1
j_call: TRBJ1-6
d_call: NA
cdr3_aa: CASSKGKRGQARGSYNSPLHF
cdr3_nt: TGTGCCAGCAGCAAAGGCAAAAGGGGACAGGCTCGGGGTTCCTATAATTCACCCCTCCACTTT

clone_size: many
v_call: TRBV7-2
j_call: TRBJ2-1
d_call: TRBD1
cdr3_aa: CASSSRTGKGQFF
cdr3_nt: TGTGCCAGCAGCTCAAGGACAGGGAAAGGGCAGTTCTTC

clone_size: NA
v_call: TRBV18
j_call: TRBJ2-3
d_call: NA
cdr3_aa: CACSPLVQGTDTQYF
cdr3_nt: TGTGCCTGCTCACCCCTCGTACAGGGCACAGATACGCAGTATTTT

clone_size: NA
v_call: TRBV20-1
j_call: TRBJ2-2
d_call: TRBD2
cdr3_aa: CSARPSGVNTGELFF
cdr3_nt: TGCAGTGCTAGACCTAGCGGGGTGAACACCGGGGAGCTGTTTTTT

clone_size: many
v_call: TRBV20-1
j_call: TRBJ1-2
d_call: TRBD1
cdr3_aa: CSSDRGYYGYTF
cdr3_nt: TGCAGTTCCGACAGGGGCTACTATGGCTACACCTTC

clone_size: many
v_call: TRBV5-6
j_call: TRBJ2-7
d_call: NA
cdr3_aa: CASSSTFHRSSYEQYF
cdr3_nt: TGTGCCAGCAGCTCCACATTTCATAGAAGCTCCTACGAGCAGTACTTC

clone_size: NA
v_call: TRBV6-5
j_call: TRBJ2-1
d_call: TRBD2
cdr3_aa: CASSTSGGFGNEQFF
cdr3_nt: TGTGCCAGCAGTACTAGCGGGGGTTTCGGCAATGAGCAGTTCTTC

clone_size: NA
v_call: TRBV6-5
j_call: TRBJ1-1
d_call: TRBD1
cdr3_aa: CASSYSGGQGKPNTEAFF
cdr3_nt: TGTGCCAGCAGTTACTCTGGAGGACAGGGAAAACCGAACACTGAAGCTTTCTTT

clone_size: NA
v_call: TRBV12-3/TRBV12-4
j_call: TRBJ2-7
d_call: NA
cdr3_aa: CASSLSVGTGTSYEQYF
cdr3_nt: TGTGCCAGCAGTTTATCGGTCGGAACAGGCACCTCCTACGAGCAGTACTTC

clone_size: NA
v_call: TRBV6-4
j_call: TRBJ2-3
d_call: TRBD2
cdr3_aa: CASVPPRLAGGLGSRQYF
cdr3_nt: TGTGCCAGCGTGCCTCCGAGGCTAGCGGGAGGCCTTGGTTCAAGGCAGTATTTT

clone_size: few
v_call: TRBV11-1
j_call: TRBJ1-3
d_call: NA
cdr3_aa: CASRDVKNSGNTIYF
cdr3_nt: TGTGCCAGCCGCGACGTCAAGAACTCTGGAAACACCATATATTTT

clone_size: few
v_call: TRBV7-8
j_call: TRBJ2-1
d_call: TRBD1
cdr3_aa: CASSFIQGNYNEQFF
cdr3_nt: TGTGCCAGCAGCTTCATACAGGGGAACTACAATGAGCAGTTCTTC

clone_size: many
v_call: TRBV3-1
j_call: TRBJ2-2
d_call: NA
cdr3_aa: CASRFYTGELFF
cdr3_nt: TGTGCCAGCAGGTTCTACACCGGGGAGCTGTTTTTT

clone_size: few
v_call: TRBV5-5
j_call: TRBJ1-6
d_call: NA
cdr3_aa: CASKGMGDSPLHF
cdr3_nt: TGTGCCAGCAAGGGGATGGGAGATTCACCCCTCCACTTT

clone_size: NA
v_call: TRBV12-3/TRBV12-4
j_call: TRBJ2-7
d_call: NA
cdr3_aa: CASSVTRFRSHEQYF
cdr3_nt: TGTGCCAGCAGCGTCACGAGGTTTCGCAGTCACGAGCAGTACTTC

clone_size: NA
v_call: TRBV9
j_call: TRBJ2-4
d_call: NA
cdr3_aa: CASSVDPAENIQYF
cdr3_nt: TGTGCCAGCAGCGTAGACCCGGCCGAAAACATTCAGTACTTC

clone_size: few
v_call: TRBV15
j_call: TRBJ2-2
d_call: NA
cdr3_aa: CATSRGAANTGELFF
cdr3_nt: TGTGCCACCAGCAGAGGCGCCGCGAACACCGGGGAGCTGTTTTTT

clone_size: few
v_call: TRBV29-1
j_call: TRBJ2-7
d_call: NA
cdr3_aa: CSVEDSYDYEQYF
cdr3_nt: TGCAGCGTGGAGGACAGCTATGACTACGAGCAGTACTTC

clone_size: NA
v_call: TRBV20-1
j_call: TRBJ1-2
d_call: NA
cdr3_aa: CSAPRDTGNCGYTF
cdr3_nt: TGCAGTGCGCCCCGGGACACAGGAAACTGTGGCTACACCTTC

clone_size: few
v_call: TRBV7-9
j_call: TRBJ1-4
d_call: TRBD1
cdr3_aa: CASSLDGQGATNEKLFF
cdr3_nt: TGTGCCAGCAGCTTAGATGGACAGGGGGCAACTAATGAAAAACTGTTTTTT

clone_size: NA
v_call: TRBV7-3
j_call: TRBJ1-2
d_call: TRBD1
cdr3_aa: CASSPGTGFNYGYTF
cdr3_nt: TGTGCCAGCAGCCCTGGGACAGGGTTTAACTATGGCTACACCTTC

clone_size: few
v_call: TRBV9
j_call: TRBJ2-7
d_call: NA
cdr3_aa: CASSVFAGPYEQYF
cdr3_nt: TGTGCCAGCAGCGTTTTTGCCGGCCCCTACGAGCAGTACTTC

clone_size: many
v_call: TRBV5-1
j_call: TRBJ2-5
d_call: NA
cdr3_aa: CASSLRASTRETQYF
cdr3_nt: TGCGCCAGCAGCTTGCGGGCCTCAACACGGGAGACCCAGTACTTC

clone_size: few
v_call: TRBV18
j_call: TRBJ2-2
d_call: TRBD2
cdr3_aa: CASSPQASGSTGELFF
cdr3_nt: TGTGCCAGCTCACCGCAGGCTAGCGGGAGCACCGGGGAGCTGTTTTTT

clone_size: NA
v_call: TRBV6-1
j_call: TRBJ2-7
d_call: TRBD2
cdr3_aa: CASTTRIGGGAFHEQYF
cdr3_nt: TGTGCCAGCACCACACGGATCGGCGGGGGGGCTTTCCACGAGCAGTACTTC

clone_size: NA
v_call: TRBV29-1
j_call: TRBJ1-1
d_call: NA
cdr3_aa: CTGARGGTEAFF
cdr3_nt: TGCACCGGGGCACGGGGAGGCACTGAAGCTTTCTTT

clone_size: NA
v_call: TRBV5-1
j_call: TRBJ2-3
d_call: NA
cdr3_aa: CASSLVEGSDTQYF
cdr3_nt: TGCGCCAGCAGCTTGGTGGAGGGTAGCGATACGCAGTATTTT

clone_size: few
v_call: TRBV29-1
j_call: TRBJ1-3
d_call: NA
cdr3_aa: CSAGTAPGNTIYF
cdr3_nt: TGCAGCGCCGGGACCGCGCCTGGAAACACCATATATTTT

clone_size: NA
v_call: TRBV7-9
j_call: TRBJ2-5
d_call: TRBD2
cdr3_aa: CASSTASGQMETQYF
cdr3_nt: TGTGCCAGCAGCACCGCTAGCGGCCAAATGGAGACCCAGTACTTC

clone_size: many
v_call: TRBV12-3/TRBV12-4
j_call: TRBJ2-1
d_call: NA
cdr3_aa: CASSPGSEQFF
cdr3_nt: TGTGCCAGCAGCCCAGGGTCCGAGCAGTTCTTC